The TCR beta chain under discussion was sequenced for a study of tumor and adjacent non-tumor tissue in lung cancer. Three rounds of nested PCR, following a modified ARM-PCR protocol, produced the TCRbeta library. TCRdb reanalysed the multiplex PCR reads using MiXCR and keeps one entry per CDR3 protein. This sample has about 110,000 distinct CDR3 sequences, with roughly 73% found just once. This sample's RNA came from whole unsorted tissue. Newly diagnosed lung cancer patients had thoracic surgery in China, August–late 2014, without prior chemotherapy. The length of the CDR3 is 15 residues. Germline CDR1 DFQATT, CDR2 SNEGSKA (reference sequence). For this clonotype: This may stem from a read error, because a much larger clone lies one nucleotide away.

The source material was lung tumor tissue. The source of this sequence is a woman aged 55-69 years with non-small cell lung cancer. V usage is TRBV20-1 and J usage is TRBJ2-1; D might be TRBD2 (6 bases). CDR3 nucleotide sequence: TGCAGTGCTAGAGCTCGGGAGATAGGGGTCAATGATCAGTTCTTC. It translates to CSARAREIGVNDQFF.